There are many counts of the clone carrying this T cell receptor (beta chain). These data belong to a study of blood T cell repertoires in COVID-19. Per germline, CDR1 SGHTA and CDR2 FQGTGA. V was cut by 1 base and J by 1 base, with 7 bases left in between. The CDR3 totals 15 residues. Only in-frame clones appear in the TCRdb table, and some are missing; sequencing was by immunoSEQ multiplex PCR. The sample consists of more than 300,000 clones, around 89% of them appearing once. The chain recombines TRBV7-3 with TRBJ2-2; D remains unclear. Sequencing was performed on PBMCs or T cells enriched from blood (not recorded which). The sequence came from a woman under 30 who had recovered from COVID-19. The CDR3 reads CASSLNPGNTGELFF. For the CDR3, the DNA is TGTGCCAGCAGCTTAAACCCAGGGAACACCGGGGAGCTGTTTTTT.